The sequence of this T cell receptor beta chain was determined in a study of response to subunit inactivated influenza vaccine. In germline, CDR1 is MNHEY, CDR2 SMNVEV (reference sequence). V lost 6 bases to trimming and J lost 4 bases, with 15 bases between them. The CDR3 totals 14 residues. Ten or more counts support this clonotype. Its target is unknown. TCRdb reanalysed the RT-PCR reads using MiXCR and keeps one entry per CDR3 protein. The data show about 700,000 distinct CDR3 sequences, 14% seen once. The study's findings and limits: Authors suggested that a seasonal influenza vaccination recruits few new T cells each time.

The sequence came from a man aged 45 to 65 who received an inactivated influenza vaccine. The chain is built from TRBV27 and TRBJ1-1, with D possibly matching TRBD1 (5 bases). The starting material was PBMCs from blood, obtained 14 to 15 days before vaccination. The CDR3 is CASSLGVGLTEAFF. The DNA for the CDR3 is TGTGCCAGCAGCCTGGGGGTTGGGCTCACTGAAGCTTTCTTT.